This note documents a single TCR beta chain sequence. Its specificity is unknown. This record belongs to a study of shared clonotypes between healthy human individuals. Whole-study context: The composition of the donors was a couple of women and a few men aged 18 to 49.

Trimming pared 1 base from V and 0 bases from J, leaving 13 bases between. CDR3 length equals 17 residues. Germline CDR1 reads LGHNA; CDR2 reads YSLEER. Data came from immunoSEQ multiplex PCR; TCRdb stores just in-frame clones and leaves some out. The table records millions of clones, over 85% of them present only once. Study-level points and caveats: Sampling included only blood; tissue repertoires likely differ. Represented diversity (both genetic and exposure-history) was limited by the small number of donors.

The receptor's source is a man between 18 and 29 years old in good health. The sample comprised naive CD4+ T cells sorted from blood. Subset defined: CD45RA+ positively selected. The V gene is TRBV4-3, the J gene TRBJ1-5, with D maybe TRBD1 (5 bases). CDR3 bases: TGCGCCAGCAGCCAAGCTCCGGCGGGGGATAGCAATCAGCCCCAGCATTTT. It translates to CASSQAPAGDSNQPQHF.